This paragraph reports one TCR beta chain. The antigen remains unidentified. Sequencing used immunoSEQ multiplex PCR; TCRdb keeps in-frame clones, though not all of them. Of roughly 850,000 clones detected, roughly 96% appear once; the ten largest clones hold about 0.22%. The sample belongs to a study of shared clonotypes between healthy human individuals. V dropped 10 bases and J dropped 2 bases, with 15 bases sitting between them. CDR3 length: 13 amino acids. The V gene's germline CDR1 is MDHEN and CDR2 SYDVKM. CD45RO-negative cells were positively selected for CCR7, leaving out terminally differentiated effector memory CD45RA+ cells. General study points: Generation probability values for non-shared clonotypes were lower than those for clonotypes shared by all four donors. A handful of donors showed sharing of 4.5% to 5% of naive CD4 clonotypes.

The rearrangement uses TRBV28 and TRBJ2-7, with a tentative D call TRBD1 (6 bases). Sequencing was performed on naive CD8+ T cells sorted from blood. This sequence originates from a man aged 30 to 45 in good health. CDR3: CATTDRNTYEQYF. The DNA for the CDR3 is TGTGCCACCACAGACAGGAATACCTACGAGCAGTACTTC.